The 2 T cell receptor beta chains presented below share a single source sample, sequenced in a study of CD8 T cells in ankylosing spondylitis. Whole-study results and caveats: One TCR beta motif, made up of 7 or 8 highly homologous variants, appeared characteristic of ankylosing spondylitis blood.

TCRdb ran MiXCR on the 5' RACE reads and lists one entry per CDR3 protein. The data hold under 850,000 distinct CDR3 sequences, with about 20% observed a single time. The antigens of these receptors remain unknown. The sample taken for sequencing was blood, either unsorted or a sorted T cell fraction (not recorded which). The source is a male donor with ankylosing spondylitis.

The rearrangement joins TRBV30 to TRBJ1-2; D gene unclear. The V gene lost 3 bases and the J gene lost 5 bases, with 7 bases spanning the gap. The CDR3 consists of 11 residues. Germline V CDR1 and CDR2: GTSNPN, SVGIG (reference sequence). The CDR3 nucleotides read TGTGCCTGGAGCCCGGGGTATGGCTACACCTTC. Translating gives CAWSPGYGYTF.

This sequence joins TRBV15 and TRBJ1-3; maybe TRBD1 (5 bases). CDR1 LNHNV and CDR2 YYDKDF come from the germline V gene (reference sequence). This CDR3 has 15 amino acids. Trimming pared 0 bases from V and 2 bases from J, leaving 8 bases between. The CDR3 DNA is TGTGCCACCAGCAGAGATTTGGGGGCTGGAAACACCATATATTTT. It yields the protein CATSRDLGAGNTIYF.